The rows below give T cell receptor beta chains drawn from one sample of a study of Ad26.COV2.S vaccination and SARS-CoV-2 variants. TCRdb's table, derived via immunoSEQ multiplex PCR, lists solely in-frame clones and lacks some. Of 350,000 to 450,000 clones in the sample, approximately 90% were seen once. The material was peripheral blood, obtained in a trial of Ad26.COV2.S vaccine versus placebo. These receptors all stem from a person between 18 and 65 years old who received the Ad26.COV2.S COVID-19 vaccine or a placebo. Each CDR3 is given with its conserved first and last residue. The order of the fields is V gene, D gene, J gene, clone size, CDR3 DNA, CDR3 protein. D genes are given only for firm matches. Size is stated for part of the rows, as once, few or many counts, or as a class when the clone is expanded.

V: TRBV28
D: NA
J: TRBJ2-7
size: NA
DNA: TGTGCCAGCAGTTTATATGACGGGATCCACGAGCAGTACTTC
CDR3: CASSLYDGIHEQYF

V: TRBV11-2
D: NA
J: TRBJ2-1
size: NA
DNA: TGTGCCAGCAGCTTCCTCTCAGGCCCCGGCAATGAGCAGTTCTTC
CDR3: CASSFLSGPGNEQFF

V: TRBV27
D: TRBD1
J: TRBJ2-7
size: NA
DNA: TGTGCCAGCAGACGGGACAGGCGCTACGAGCAGTACTTC
CDR3: CASRRDRRYEQYF

V: TRBV10-1
D: TRBD1
J: TRBJ1-1
size: NA
DNA: TGCGCCAGCAGTCCTTCAGGGGGCACTGAAGCTTTCTTT
CDR3: CASSPSGGTEAFF

V: TRBV24-1
D: TRBD1
J: TRBJ2-1
size: NA
DNA: TGTGCCACCAGTCCGGGACAGGGGTTCAATGAGCAGTTCTTC
CDR3: CATSPGQGFNEQFF

V: TRBV27
D: TRBD1
J: TRBJ2-7
size: NA
DNA: TGTGCCAGCAGTTTATCGAGGACAGGCACTACCTACGAGCAGTACTTC
CDR3: CASSLSRTGTTYEQYF

V: TRBV3-1/TRBV3-2
D: NA
J: TRBJ1-2
size: NA
DNA: TGTGCCAGCAGCCATTTAAAGACAGGCTCCTATGGCTACACCTTC
CDR3: CASSHLKTGSYGYTF

V: TRBV7-9
D: TRBD1
J: TRBJ2-1
size: NA
DNA: TGTGCCAGCAGCTTGAACAGGGGGGAGGTGTCCAACAATGAGCAGTTCTTC
CDR3: CASSLNRGEVSNNEQFF

V: TRBV6-5
D: NA
J: TRBJ1-2
size: NA
DNA: TGTGCCAGCAGTTACGACAGCCTCTATGGCTACACCTTC
CDR3: CASSYDSLYGYTF

V: TRBV30
D: NA
J: TRBJ1-1
size: once
DNA: TGTGCCCGCCGTGGGGAGGGGATGAACACTGAAGCTTTCTTT
CDR3: CARRGEGMNTEAFF

V: TRBV9
D: NA
J: TRBJ2-7
size: NA
DNA: TGTGCCAGCAGCGTACTGGCCGATAGAGGCTACGAGCAGTACTTC
CDR3: CASSVLADRGYEQYF

V: TRBV15
D: NA
J: TRBJ2-2
size: NA
DNA: TGTGCCACCAGCAGAGACAGGGGAGAGGTGCTGTTTTTT
CDR3: CATSRDRGEVLFF

V: TRBV5-4
D: TRBD2
J: TRBJ2-2
size: NA
DNA: TGTGCCAGCAGCCAGACTAGCGGGAGGGCCGGGGAGCTGTTTTTT
CDR3: CASSQTSGRAGELFF

V: TRBV6-2/TRBV6-3
D: TRBD2
J: TRBJ2-5
size: NA
DNA: TGTGCCAGCAGTCCCAGGAGCGGGAGTGGGACAGAGACCCAGTACTTC
CDR3: CASSPRSGSGTETQYF

V: TRBV15
D: NA
J: TRBJ2-4
size: NA
DNA: TGTGCCACCAGCAGAGATCCGGGACGTGGAAACATTCAGTACTTC
CDR3: CATSRDPGRGNIQYF

V: TRBV6-5
D: NA
J: TRBJ1-3
size: NA
DNA: TGTGCCAGCAGTTTTCGGGAGGGTGCTGGAAACACCATATATTTT
CDR3: CASSFREGAGNTIYF

V: TRBV4-1
D: NA
J: TRBJ1-2
size: NA
DNA: TGCGCCAGCAGTCCCCGGACCGGTCAGGGCTACACCTTC
CDR3: CASSPRTGQGYTF

V: TRBV10-1
D: NA
J: TRBJ2-7
size: NA
DNA: TGCGCCAGCAGTGAGGTCGGCCTCGTCCCCAGCGAGCAGTACTTC
CDR3: CASSEVGLVPSEQYF

V: TRBV29-1
D: TRBD1
J: TRBJ2-7
size: NA
DNA: TGCAGCGTTGCCCGCAGGGGGCCCTACGAGCAGTACTTC
CDR3: CSVARRGPYEQYF

V: TRBV5-1
D: TRBD2
J: TRBJ2-5
size: NA
DNA: TGCGCCAGCAGCTTCGGGACTAGCAGTGGAGAGACCCAGTACTTC
CDR3: CASSFGTSSGETQYF

V: TRBV7-3
D: TRBD2
J: TRBJ2-1
size: NA
DNA: TGTGCCAGCAGCTCCGGACTAGATGAGCAGTTCTTC
CDR3: CASSSGLDEQFF

V: TRBV2
D: TRBD1
J: TRBJ1-6
size: NA
DNA: TGTGCCAGTCAACAGGGGCATTCTTCACCCCTCCACTTT
CDR3: CASQQGHSSPLHF

V: TRBV7-2
D: TRBD2
J: TRBJ2-4
size: NA
DNA: TGTGCCAGCGGGTCGCGGGAGGGAGGAAACATTCAGTACTTC
CDR3: CASGSREGGNIQYF

V: TRBV7-3
D: TRBD1
J: TRBJ1-1
size: many
DNA: TGTGCCAGCAGCCCCCGCCCCACCTGGACAGGACACACTGAAGCTTTCTTT
CDR3: CASSPRPTWTGHTEAFF

V: TRBV19
D: TRBD1
J: TRBJ2-3
size: NA
DNA: TGTGCCAGTACCCAGACAGGGGAGCTCCCCACTAGTCCGAGAGATACGCAGTATTTT
CDR3: CASTQTGELPTSPRDTQYF

V: TRBV28
D: NA
J: TRBJ2-1
size: NA
DNA: TGTGCCAGCAGAACCCCCCCCGGTAAGAATTCGAATGAGCAGTTCTTC
CDR3: CASRTPPGKNSNEQFF

V: TRBV6-5
D: TRBD1
J: TRBJ2-5
size: NA
DNA: TGTGCCAGCAGTACCGGACAGGGGAAGAAGTACTTC
CDR3: CASSTGQGKKYF

V: TRBV7-9
D: TRBD2
J: TRBJ2-1
size: NA
DNA: TGTGCCAGCAGCTTAGACAGGACTAGCAATGAGCAGTTCTTC
CDR3: CASSLDRTSNEQFF

V: TRBV28
D: TRBD1
J: TRBJ2-3
size: NA
DNA: TGTGCCAGCAGTTCGACAGGGGAGGTAATAAATACGCAGTATTTT
CDR3: CASSSTGEVINTQYF

V: TRBV5-4
D: TRBD1
J: TRBJ1-5
size: NA
DNA: TGTGCCAGCAGCTTGGGGGGACAGGGTGGCAATCAGCCCCAGCATTTT
CDR3: CASSLGGQGGNQPQHF

V: TRBV3-1/TRBV3-2
D: NA
J: TRBJ2-5
size: NA
DNA: TGTGCCAGCAGCCAAATGCTGGGAGAGACCCAGTACTTC
CDR3: CASSQMLGETQYF

V: TRBV30
D: NA
J: TRBJ2-5
size: NA
DNA: TGTGCCTGGAGTGTCATGGGAATGGAGACCCAGTACTTC
CDR3: CAWSVMGMETQYF

V: TRBV14
D: NA
J: TRBJ2-7
size: NA
DNA: TGTGCCAGCAGCCAAGTGTCCTACGAGCAGTACTTC
CDR3: CASSQVSYEQYF

V: TRBV29-1
D: TRBD2
J: TRBJ2-7
size: NA
DNA: TGCAGCGTTCAGCAAGGGACTAGCGGGAACTACGAGCAGTACTTC
CDR3: CSVQQGTSGNYEQYF

V: TRBV6-5
D: NA
J: TRBJ1-4
size: NA
DNA: TGTGCCAGCAGGCCAGACAGGAATGAAAAACTGTTTTTT
CDR3: CASRPDRNEKLFF

V: TRBV21-1
D: NA
J: TRBJ2-2
size: few
DNA: TGTGCCAGCAGCAAACGGAGGACAGACCGGGCGCACACCGGGGAGCTGTTTTTT
CDR3: CASSKRRTDRAHTGELFF

V: TRBV9
D: TRBD2
J: TRBJ2-7
size: NA
DNA: TGTGCCAGCAGCGTTACATCTCTAACTAGCGGGTCCTCCTACGAGCAGTACTTC
CDR3: CASSVTSLTSGSSYEQYF

V: TRBV6-1
D: NA
J: TRBJ2-1
size: NA
DNA: TGTGCCAGCAGTGAGGGGCCTTACAATGAGCAGTTCTTC
CDR3: CASSEGPYNEQFF

V: TRBV4-2
D: NA
J: TRBJ2-3
size: NA
DNA: TGTGCCAGCAGCCAAGAGGGGCCCCCTAGAACAGATACGCAGTATTTT
CDR3: CASSQEGPPRTDTQYF

V: TRBV2
D: NA
J: TRBJ1-6
size: NA
DNA: TGTGCCAGCAGTGAAGGGGGAACTCTTAATAATTCACCCCTCCACTTT
CDR3: CASSEGGTLNNSPLHF

V: TRBV12-5
D: NA
J: TRBJ2-1
size: NA
DNA: TGTGCTAGTGGACCCCTAAGGGGAAATGAGCAGTTCTTC
CDR3: CASGPLRGNEQFF

V: TRBV3-1/TRBV3-2
D: TRBD2
J: TRBJ2-1
size: NA
DNA: TGTGCCAGCAGCCCCACAGCGGGAAGGGATGAGCAGTTCTTC
CDR3: CASSPTAGRDEQFF

V: TRBV18
D: NA
J: TRBJ2-1
size: once
DNA: TGTGCCAGCTCACCAACGAGAGGGGGGTACAATGAGCAGTTCTTC
CDR3: CASSPTRGGYNEQFF

V: TRBV30
D: NA
J: TRBJ1-2
size: NA
DNA: TGTGCCTGGAGTCGTAGGAGCGGCTACACCTTC
CDR3: CAWSRRSGYTF

V: TRBV18
D: NA
J: TRBJ2-1
size: NA
DNA: TGTGCCAGCTCACCACGGAGGGTTAATGAGCAGTTCTTC
CDR3: CASSPRRVNEQFF

V: TRBV6-4
D: NA
J: TRBJ2-3
size: NA
DNA: TGTGCCAGCAGTGACCGGTTTGGAGATACGCAGTATTTT
CDR3: CASSDRFGDTQYF

V: TRBV6-5
D: TRBD1
J: TRBJ1-1
size: NA
DNA: TGTGCCAGCAGTTTGACAGGGGGGTTCACTGAAGCTTTCTTT
CDR3: CASSLTGGFTEAFF

V: TRBV28
D: NA
J: TRBJ2-2
size: NA
DNA: TGTGCCAGCAGTACGGTGAACACCGGGGAGCTGTTTTTT
CDR3: CASSTVNTGELFF

V: TRBV28
D: NA
J: TRBJ2-3
size: NA
DNA: TGTGCCAGCAGGGATCCTAGCACAGATACGCAGTATTTT
CDR3: CASRDPSTDTQYF

V: TRBV6-4
D: NA
J: TRBJ2-2
size: once
DNA: TGTGCCAGCAGCAGGACAGGACTACTGGGGGAGCTGTTTTTT
CDR3: CASSRTGLLGELFF

V: TRBV24-1
D: NA
J: TRBJ2-3
size: NA
DNA: TGTGCCACCAGTGATCCCTATAGGAGGGGTTACGATCAGAGCACAGATACGCAGTATTTT
CDR3: CATSDPYRRGYDQSTDTQYF

V: TRBV28
D: NA
J: TRBJ1-3
size: NA
DNA: TGTGCCAGCAGGACCCGATCTGGAAACACCATATATTTT
CDR3: CASRTRSGNTIYF

V: TRBV18
D: TRBD1
J: TRBJ2-2
size: few
DNA: TGTGCCAGCTCACCACGTCCCGGGACAGATGGGGAGCTGTTTTTT
CDR3: CASSPRPGTDGELFF

V: TRBV15
D: NA
J: TRBJ2-1
size: NA
DNA: TGTGCCACCAGCCCCGACCAAGGGGCTTCGAATGAGCAGTTCTTC
CDR3: CATSPDQGASNEQFF

V: TRBV5-6
D: TRBD1
J: TRBJ2-7
size: few
DNA: TGTGCCAGCAGCCTGGACAGGGGCTTGGTTGGGCAGTACTTC
CDR3: CASSLDRGLVGQYF

V: TRBV7-2
D: NA
J: TRBJ1-6
size: NA
DNA: TGTGCCAGCAGCTTAGCGGTTCAGGTTAATTCACCCCTCCACTTT
CDR3: CASSLAVQVNSPLHF

V: TRBV6-5
D: TRBD2
J: TRBJ2-1
size: NA
DNA: TGTGCCAGCTCTCGGCCGGGAGGCTACAATGAGCAGTTCTTC
CDR3: CASSRPGGYNEQFF

V: TRBV28
D: TRBD1
J: TRBJ1-1
size: NA
DNA: TGTGCCAGCAGTGCGCCGACAGGGAGGGCTGAAGCTTTCTTT
CDR3: CASSAPTGRAEAFF